A selection of T cell receptor beta chains follows, all from one sample in a study of regulatory T cells in long-lasting Graves disease. TCRdb reprocessed the multiplex PCR reads via MiXCR and lists one record per CDR3 protein. Of approximately 400,000 distinct CDR3 sequences listed, less than 25% are singletons. The sample in question was peripheral blood mononuclear cells (PBMCs), obtained when the disease was refractory, from a patient treated with antithyroid drugs. The receptors derive from a female donor with Graves disease. CDR3s include the opening cysteine and the closing phenylalanine or tryptophan. D genes are given only for firm matches. Not every row has a clone size; where given, it reads once, few, many or a size class.

d_gene	v_gene	abundance	j_gene	CDR3nt	CDR3aa
TRBD1	TRBV20-1	.	TRBJ1-5	TGCAGTGCTAGGACAGGGGTTAATAGCAATCAGCCCCAGCATTTT	CSARTGVNSNQPQHF
TRBD1	TRBV27	.	TRBJ2-7	TGTGCCAGCAGTTCCCCGGGACAGGGGTTGCACGAGCAGTACTTC	CASSSPGQGLHEQYF
TRBD1	TRBV7-2	many	TRBJ2-7	TGTGCCAGCAGGCCCGGGACAGGGTTCTACGAGCAGTACTTC	CASRPGTGFYEQYF
.	TRBV11-1	.	TRBJ1-4	TGTGCCAGCAGGACCCGGGGGGGTAATAATGAAAAACTGTTTTTT	CASRTRGGNNEKLFF
TRBD1	TRBV6-1	few	TRBJ1-1	TGTGCCAGCAGCTTTCATTCGACAGGGAGAAACACTGAAGCTTTCTTT	CASSFHSTGRNTEAFF
TRBD2	TRBV20-1	.	TRBJ2-1	TGCAGTGCTAGATCGAACACCTTAGCGGGAGGACCCTTCAATGAGCAGTTCTTC	CSARSNTLAGGPFNEQFF
.	TRBV20-1	.	TRBJ1-6	TGCAGTGTCAAGGCCGACATAGCTAATTCACCCCTCCACTTT	CSVKADIANSPLHF
.	TRBV5-1	.	TRBJ2-7	TGCGCCAGCAGCTTGACAACCGGAGGCTACGAGCAGTACTTC	CASSLTTGGYEQYF
TRBD1	TRBV18	.	TRBJ1-1	TGTGCCAGCTCACGGACAGGGAGAGCTGAAGCTTTCTTT	CASSRTGRAEAFF
.	TRBV29-1	.	TRBJ2-7	TGCAGCGTTACCCAATCCATTACATCCTACGAGCAGTACTTC	CSVTQSITSYEQYF
.	TRBV15	many	TRBJ2-2	TGTGCCACCAGCAGAGATTTCTCTGGCGGCGGGGAGCTGTTTTTT	CATSRDFSGGGELFF
.	TRBV10-3	many	TRBJ2-4	TGTGCCATCAGTGAGTCCGCGGTAGACATTCAGTACTTC	CAISESAVDIQYF
TRBD2	TRBV5-1	.	TRBJ2-3	TGCGCCAGCAGCTTGCCTACGCAGCAAGTAGCGGGATCGGCAGATACGCAGTATTTT	CASSLPTQQVAGSADTQYF
.	TRBV5-4	.	TRBJ1-6	TGTGCCAGCAGCTTGGAGAACAGTAATAATTCACCCCTCCACTTT	CASSLENSNNSPLHF
.	TRBV12-3/TRBV12-4	many	TRBJ1-5	TGTGCCAGCAGTTTCTCTGGGGCAGGGCCCAATCAGCCCCAGCATTTT	CASSFSGAGPNQPQHF
.	TRBV12-3/TRBV12-4	.	TRBJ2-4	TGTGCCAGCAGTCCTCGCCTAGCCAAAAACATTCAGTACTTC	CASSPRLAKNIQYF